The following is a T cell receptor beta chain sequence with its context. What it binds is unknown. This record comes from a study of cytomegalovirus exposure and HLA in healthy donors. Study overall: Genotyping showed 81% of some 400 donors falling in the Caucasian-associated ancestry cluster.

This CDR3 comprises 16 residues. Germline V gene data show CDR1 as KGHSH and CDR2 as LQKENI. The J segment lost 1 base and the V segment lost 0 bases, leaving 3 bases of the junction unmatched. The PCR made use of 60 Vbeta and 13 Jbeta primers. Sequencing used immunoSEQ multiplex PCR; TCRdb keeps in-frame clones, though not all of them. The sample holds about 180,000 clones; about 77% are singletons and the top ten take 2.5%. Findings and limits, study-wide: Rare sequences made up most TCRs, while some public TCRs were found in many donors. It was assumed in the presence/absence analyses that sequencing depth was roughly uniform across donors.

This clonotype originated in a woman under 40 in good health and CMV-seropositive. The chain has TRBV18 and TRBJ2-5, with 9 bases aligning to TRBD2. The sequencing input was PBMCs. The CDR3 protein is CASSPPSGGLQETQYF. CDR3 DNA: TGTGCCAGCTCACCACCAAGCGGGGGGCTCCAAGAGACCCAGTACTTC.